One sample yielded the 25 T cell receptor beta chains listed below, sequenced in a study of blood T cell repertoires in COVID-19. Generated by immunoSEQ multiplex PCR, the TCRdb table keeps only in-frame clones and is missing some. The sample has some 200,000 clones; 70% to 90% are singletons. The sample was peripheral blood. The receptors shown here come from a woman aged 80 or older in a cohort sampled during active or convalescent COVID-19.

The chain carries TRBV18 and TRBJ2-3; TRBD1 might be the D (6 bases). This CDR3 comprises 16 residues. V was trimmed by 0 bases and J by 4 bases, leaving 14 bases between them. Germline V CDR1 and CDR2: KGHSH, LQKENI. The CDR3 here is CASSPPRQEVPDTQYF. The CDR3 region has the DNA TGTGCCAGCTCACCACCGCGACAGGAGGTCCCAGATACGCAGTATTTT.

The chain recombines TRBV7-9 with TRBJ1-1; D is undetermined. The germline CDR1 and CDR2 sequences are SEHNR and FQNEAQ (reference sequence). The V end was cut by 1 base, the J end by 0 bases, with 6 bases between. There are 14 residues in the CDR3. The CDR3 region has the DNA TGTGCCAGCAGCTTAGAACTCATGAACACTGAAGCTTTCTTT. Translated: CASSLELMNTEAFF.

The chain uses TRBV10-3 and TRBJ1-1; 11 nucleotides line up with TRBD1. Germline lookup yields CDR1 ENHRY and CDR2 SYGVKD. Trimming removed 9 bases from V and 4 bases from J; junction bases left unmatched: 1. The length of the CDR3 is 12 residues. CDR3 bases: TGTGCCATGGGGACAGGGGGCACTGAAGCTTTCTTT. This codes for CAMGTGGTEAFF.

J is TRBJ1-1 and V is TRBV27, with 7 bases fitting TRBD1. There are 14 residues in the CDR3. V trimming: 7 bases; J trimming: 5 bases; junction bases outside the gene matches: 10. CDR1 and CDR2 (germline): MNHEY, SMNVEV (reference sequence). CDR3 loop: CASNHPGTATEAFF. The DNA of the CDR3 is TGTGCCAGCAACCACCCCGGGACAGCTACTGAAGCTTTCTTT.

The chain combines TRBV7-9 with TRBJ2-7; TRBD2 matches 8 bases. The trim removed 1 base at V and 2 bases at J, leaving 10 bases unmatched. CDR1 is SEHNR, CDR2 FQNEAQ, per germline (reference sequence). The CDR3 totals 17 residues. CDR3 coding DNA: TGTGCCAGCAGCTTAGGTACTAGCGGAAGTAAGGCCTACGAGCAGTACGTC. As protein: CASSLGTSGSKAYEQYV.

This clone was detected once. The chain couples TRBV20-1 to TRBJ2-7; D not certain. Trimming stripped 3 bases from V and 1 base from J, with 16 bases between. The germline CDR1 and CDR2 sequences are DFQATT and SNEGSKA (reference sequence). This CDR3 contains 15 residues. Here the CDR3 reads CSASFLRPTSYEQYF. DNA of the CDR3: TGCAGTGCTAGTTTTTTGCGGCCGACTTCCTACGAGCAGTACTTC.

V usage is TRBV10-3 and J usage is TRBJ1-5; D may be TRBD1 (6 bases). The CDR3 loop spans 14 amino acids. Trimming took 6 bases from V and 7 from J, leaving 16 bases between them. Germline CDR1 and CDR2: ENHRY and SYGVKD. CDR3 DNA sequence: TGTGCCATCAGCACGCAGGGGAGAGACCAGCCCCAGCATTTT. The encoded protein is CAISTQGRDQPQHF.

The chain couples TRBV14 to TRBJ1-4; D uncertain. Per germline, CDR1 SGHDN and CDR2 FVKESK. The CDR3 runs 16 residues. With 2 bases removed from V and 5 bases from J, the gap between germline ends came to 15 bases. The CDR3 loop reads CASSQLSSSANEKLFF. The CDR3 nucleotides are TGTGCCAGCAGCCAACTTTCCAGCAGCGCGAATGAAAAACTGTTTTTT.

The chain links TRBV7-8 to TRBJ1-5, with 10 bases fitting TRBD1. Germline V CDR1 and CDR2: SGHVS, FQNEAQ. V was pared by 2 bases and J by 4 bases, with 5 bases of the junction left unmatched. The CDR3 consists of 16 residues. The CDR3 sequence is CASSLYDRGLNQPQHF. CDR3 bases: TGTGCCAGCAGCTTATATGACAGGGGGCTTAATCAGCCCCAGCATTTT.

The J gene is TRBJ1-2, the V gene TRBV20-1; no clear D gene. The CDR3 extends over 10 amino acids. The germline V gene encodes CDR1 DFQATT and CDR2 SNEGSKA (reference sequence). Trimming left V 5 bases short and J 8 bases short, with 9 bases between. In DNA form, the CDR3 reads TGCAGTGCTGGAGCGGGGGGCTACACCTTC. This sequence encodes CSAGAGGYTF.

The CDR3 DNA follows: TGTGCCAGTCGTACAGGGGGCGTTAATCAGCCCCAGCATTTT. Its protein is CASRTGGVNQPQHF. The chain uses TRBV19 and TRBJ1-5, with TRBD1 matching over 9 bases. Germline assignment: CDR1 LNHDA and CDR2 SQIVND (reference sequence). After removal of 8 bases from V and 4 bases from J, the junction contained 6 bases not matched to a gene. This CDR3 spans 14 amino acids. Filled out from reference TRBV19 and TRBJ1-5, the complete variable domain reads DGGITQSPKYLFRKEGQNVTLSCEQNLNHDAMYWYRQDPGQGLRLIYYSQIVNDFQKGDIAEGYSVSREKKESFPLTVTSAQKNPTAFYLCASRTGGVNQPQHFGDGTRLSIL.

This chain links TRBV5-1 with TRBJ1-2, with 12 bases matching TRBD1. The germline V gene encodes CDR1 SGHRS and CDR2 YFSETQ. The CDR3 runs to 15 residues. V gave up 4 bases and J gave up 4 bases; unmatched junction bases: 5. CDR3 sequence (DNA): TGCGCCAGCAGCCGGGGACAGGGGGCTTTCTATGGCTACACCTTC. Translated, it gives CASSRGQGAFYGYTF.

This clone occurred once. This chain connects TRBV7-9 to TRBJ2-7; TRBD1 might be the D (5 bases). Trimming removed 5 bases from V and 5 bases from J, with 10 bases in between. The length of the CDR3 is 12 residues. Per germline, CDR1 SEHNR and CDR2 FQNEAQ (reference sequence). The DNA of the CDR3 is TGTGCCAGCAGCCCGACAGATCACGAGCAGTACGTC. Its translation: CASSPTDHEQYV.

The chain links TRBV6-7 to TRBJ2-1, with a weak D call TRBD2 (6 bases). TRBV6-7 is classed as an ORF, of uncertain function. V was clipped by 6 bases and J by 3 bases, with 18 bases between them. The length of the CDR3 is 16 residues. The CDR3 nucleotides read TGTGCCAGCAGGGGGAGGCAGGGAGTCGGCTACAATGAGCAGTTCTTC. Translated: CASRGRQGVGYNEQFF.

J is TRBJ1-5 and V is TRBV4-3, with unresolved D. In germline, CDR1 is LGHNA, CDR2 YSLEER. CDR3 size: 15 residues. Between the trimmed V and J ends, which lost 0 bases and 7 bases, there was a span of 13 bases. The CDR3: CASSQEPIPGQPQHF. The CDR3 DNA reads TGCGCCAGCAGCCAAGAACCCATACCCGGGCAGCCCCAGCATTTT.

The chain couples TRBV9 to TRBJ1-2, with 7 bases fitting TRBD1. The trim removed 2 bases at V and 4 bases at J, leaving 8 bases unmatched. The CDR3 sequence is 15 residues long. Germline-derived CDR1 and CDR2 are SGDLS and YYNGEE. This CDR3 reads CASSVQGDSVYGYTF. CDR3 in DNA: TGTGCCAGCAGCGTTCAGGGGGATTCGGTCTATGGCTACACCTTC.

The rearrangement joins TRBV7-9 to TRBJ2-1, with D maybe TRBD1 (5 bases). Trimming removed 5 bases at V and 7 bases at J, with 15 bases between. Germline V gene sequence: CDR1 SEHNR, CDR2 FQNEAQ (reference sequence). The CDR3 has 14 residues. The CDR3 DNA reads TGTGCCAGCAGCCTGGGGCTTGATGGGAATGAGCAGTTCTTC. This sequence encodes CASSLGLDGNEQFF.

In its sample, this clone was seen a few times. The rearrangement uses TRBV9 and TRBJ1-1; D remains unclear. Germline V gene sequence: CDR1 SGDLS, CDR2 YYNGEE. The CDR3 is made up of 10 amino acids. V lost 8 bases and J 5 bases, leaving 7 bases between the germline ends. This CDR3 reads CASGETEAFF. CDR3 in DNA: TGTGCCAGTGGAGAAACTGAAGCTTTCTTT.

The V call is TRBV5-1, the J call TRBJ2-3; D may be TRBD2 (6 bases). The CDR3 is 13 amino acids. Germline V gene sequence: CDR1 SGHRS, CDR2 YFSETQ. V gave up 3 bases and J gave up 6 bases, with 11 bases separating them. Here the CDR3 DNA reads TGCGCCAGCAGCTGGGGGGAGTCGGATACGCAGTATTTT. Its protein is CASSWGESDTQYF.

The chain combines TRBV5-1 with TRBJ1-5; D is unclear. Trimming took 2 bases from V and 0 from J, leaving 3 bases between them. This CDR3 contains 13 residues. Germline CDR1 SGHRS, CDR2 YFSETQ. CDR3: CASSFNSNQPQHF. DNA for the CDR3: TGCGCCAGCAGCTTTAATAGCAATCAGCCCCAGCATTTT.

The chain carries TRBV10-3 and TRBJ2-1; 12 bases map to TRBD2. Germline V gene data show CDR1 as ENHRY and CDR2 as SYGVKD. The V and J ends lost 3 bases and 7 bases, in that order; junction bases with no gene match: 7. The CDR3 is 16 residues long. This CDR3 is CAISDLASGGENEQFF. In nucleotides, the CDR3 is TGTGCCATCAGTGACTTAGCTAGCGGGGGGGAGAATGAGCAGTTCTTC.

The chain couples TRBV7-2 to TRBJ2-6; no clear D gene. Germline assignment: CDR1 SGHTA and CDR2 FQGNSA. The CDR3 spans 19 residues. Trimming left V 2 bases short and J 0 bases short, with 17 bases between. The CDR3 spells CASSLRRGLPNSGANVLTF. CDR3 nucleotide sequence: TGTGCCAGCAGCTTAAGGCGCGGCTTACCCAACTCTGGGGCCAACGTCCTGACTTTC.

The genes are TRBV24-1 and TRBJ2-1; 10 nucleotides align to TRBD1. V lost 1 base and J lost 7; bases outside the gene matches: 3. The CDR3 has 15 residues. The germline gives CDR1 KGHDR, CDR2 SFDVKD. CDR3 loop: CATSDLRTGGNEQFF. As DNA, the CDR3 is TGTGCCACCAGTGATTTAAGGACAGGGGGGAATGAGCAGTTCTTC.

CDR3 residues: CASSSTSPVDSIQFF. The CDR3 DNA is TGTGCCAGCAGCTCGACTAGCCCAGTTGACTCGATCCAGTTCTTC. J is TRBJ2-1 and V is TRBV9, with TRBD2 identical over 7 bases. The trim removed 4 bases at V and 13 bases at J, leaving 17 bases unmatched. The CDR3 extends over 15 amino acids. CDR1 is SGDLS and CDR2 is YYNGEE in the germline V gene. The variable domain in full, with the rest retrieved from reference TRBV9 and TRBJ2-1, is DSGVTQTPKHLITATGQRVTLRCSPRSGDLSVYWYQQSLDQGLQFLIQYYNGEERAKGNILERFSAQQFPDLHSELNLSSLELGDSALYFCASSSTSPVDSIQFFGPGTRLTVL.

This clone was seen many times. The rearrangement uses TRBV4-1 and TRBJ1-1; the D gene is possibly TRBD1 (5 bases). V was cut by 4 bases and J by 6 bases, with 27 bases left in between. The CDR3 is 18 amino acids. Germline V gene lookup returns CDR1 MGHRA and CDR2 YSYEKL. Written as DNA, the CDR3 is TGCGCCAGCAGCCGGACCCAAGGAGGGGCACCCTCCCGGGCTGAAGCTTTCTTT. Protein product: CASSRTQGGAPSRAEAFF.